The entry below describes one TCR beta chain. Treatment denoted: roughly 18 received Ad26.COV2.S at low or high dose, single or two shots; several received placebo; per-sample allocation not given. Sampling happened 63 days after the first vaccine or placebo injection. As its vector, the vaccine had Ad26, which expressed Wuhan-strain SARS-CoV-2 spike. Using immunoSEQ multiplex PCR, the repertoire was profiled, and TCRdb retains in-frame clones only, with some absent. The table lists about 280,000 clones, approximately 89% of them singletons. This sample was included in a study of Ad26.COV2.S vaccination and SARS-CoV-2 variants. Study summary: A participant enrolled in the COV1001 Ad26.COV2.S trial arm provided the sample. Each vaccinee took Ad26.COV2.S intramuscularly, once or twice 56 days apart.

Germline V gives CDR1 LNHDA, CDR2 SQIVND (reference sequence). CDR3 size: 14 residues. V was pared by 9 bases and J by 4 bases, with 16 bases between. The rearrangement uses TRBV19 and TRBJ1-5, with D unclear. The clonotype was recovered from a person between 18 and 65 years old who received the Ad26.COV2.S COVID-19 vaccine or a placebo. The specimen was peripheral blood, collected in a trial of Ad26.COV2.S vaccine versus placebo. The CDR3 spells CASAIDGLNQPQHF. The CDR3 region has the DNA TGTGCCAGCGCGATAGACGGCCTGAATCAGCCCCAGCATTTT.